One T cell receptor (beta chain) is described in this entry. This record belongs to a study of blood T cell repertoires in COVID-19. The wider study: Donors in the United States, Italy and Spain gave samples during acute or convalescent COVID-19. T cells, B-cell-depleted T cells, or PBMCs provided the cDNA or gDNA that served as material.

The CDR3 contains 14 residues. The germline gives CDR1 SGHDN, CDR2 FVKESK. The V and J ends lost 3 bases and 8 bases respectively, with 16 bases between them. Per the authors' pipeline: Reference gene primer amplification gave estimated nucleated cell counts. Libraries were prepared by immunoSEQ multiplex PCR; TCRdb keeps only in-frame clonotypes and omits some of them. For V, J and clone size, that table is used; D and trimming come from the DNA. The table includes 150,000 to 200,000 clones, approximately 90% detected once. The source of this sequence is a man between 60 and 75 years old with active or convalescent COVID-19. The sample comprised peripheral blood. The chain carries TRBV14 and TRBJ1-1; D may be TRBD1 (6 bases). CDR3 residues: CASSQSSVGTEAFF. CDR3 sequence (DNA): TGTGCCAGCAGCCAGTCTTCAGTAGGGACAGAAGCTTTCTTT.